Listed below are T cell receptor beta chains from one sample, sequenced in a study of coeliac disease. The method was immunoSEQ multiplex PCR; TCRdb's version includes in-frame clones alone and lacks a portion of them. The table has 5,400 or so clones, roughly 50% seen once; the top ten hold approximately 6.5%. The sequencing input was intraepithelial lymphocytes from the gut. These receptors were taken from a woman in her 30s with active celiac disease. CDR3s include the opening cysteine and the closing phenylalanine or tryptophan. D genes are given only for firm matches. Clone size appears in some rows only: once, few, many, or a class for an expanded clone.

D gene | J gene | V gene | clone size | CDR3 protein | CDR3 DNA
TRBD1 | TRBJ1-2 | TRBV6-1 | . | CASSTRTGPYGYTF | TGTGCCAGCAGTACGAGGACAGGGCCATATGGCTACACCTTC
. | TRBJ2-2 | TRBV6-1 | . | CASILGASTGELFF | TGTGCCAGCATCTTGGGGGCGAGCACCGGGGAGCTGTTTTTT
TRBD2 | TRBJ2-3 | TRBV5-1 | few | CASSVRGTSGGSTDTQYF | TGCGCCAGCAGCGTCCGCGGGACTAGCGGGGGAAGCACAGATACGCAGTATTTT
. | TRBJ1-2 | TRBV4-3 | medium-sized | CASSPGWGGYGYTF | TGCGCCAGCAGCCCCGGGTGGGGGGGCTATGGCTACACCTTC
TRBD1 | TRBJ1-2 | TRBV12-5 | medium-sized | CASARDRDYGYTF | TGTGCTAGTGCCCGGGACAGGGATTATGGCTACACCTTC
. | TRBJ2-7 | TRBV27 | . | CASSLSFLNEQYF | TGTGCCAGCAGTTTATCGTTCCTAAACGAGCAGTACTTC
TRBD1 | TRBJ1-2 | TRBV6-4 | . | CASSRDRHYGYTF | TGTGCCAGCAGCCGGGACAGGCACTATGGCTACACCTTC
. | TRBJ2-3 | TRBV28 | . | CASRGLPRDTQYF | TGTGCCAGCAGGGGCTTACCCCGGGATACGCAGTATTTT
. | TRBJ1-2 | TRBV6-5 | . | CASSPDRSGGYTF | TGTGCCAGCAGCCCAGACAGGTCGGGTGGCTACACCTTC
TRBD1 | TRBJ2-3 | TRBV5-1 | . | CASIKGRGPRSTDTQYF | TGCGCCAGCATCAAAGGTAGGGGGCCTCGAAGCACAGATACGCAGTATTTT
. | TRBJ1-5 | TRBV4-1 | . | CASGGGGNQPQHF | TGCGCCAGCGGCGGAGGGGGCAATCAGCCCCAGCATTTT
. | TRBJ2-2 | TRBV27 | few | CASSPLPGTQNTGELFF | TGTGCCAGCAGTCCCCTTCCCGGGACTCAGAACACCGGGGAGCTGTTTTTT
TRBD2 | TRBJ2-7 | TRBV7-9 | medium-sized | CASSFSGAEQYF | TGTGCCAGCAGCTTTAGCGGGGCCGAGCAGTACTTC
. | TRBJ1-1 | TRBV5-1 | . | CASSLSPGTEAFF | TGCGCCAGCAGCTTATCCCCGGGCACTGAAGCTTTCTTT
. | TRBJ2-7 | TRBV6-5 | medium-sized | CASSYLDGSSYEQYF | TGTGCCAGCAGTTACCTGGACGGGAGCTCCTACGAGCAGTACTTC
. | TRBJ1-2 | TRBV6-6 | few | CASSPNLRGSYGYTF | TGTGCCAGCAGTCCCAACCTCAGGGGAAGCTATGGCTACACCTTC
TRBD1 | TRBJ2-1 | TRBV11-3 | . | CASSSSGQGVWNEQFF | TGTGCCAGCAGCTCCTCGGGACAGGGGGTTTGGAATGAGCAGTTCTTC
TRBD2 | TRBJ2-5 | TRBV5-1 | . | CASSMTTSGGGETQYF | TGCGCCAGCAGCATGACGACTAGCGGGGGAGGAGAGACCCAGTACTTC
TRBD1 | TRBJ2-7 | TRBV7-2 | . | CASSEMTGYYEQYF | TGTGCCAGCAGCGAAATGACAGGGTACTACGAGCAGTACTTC
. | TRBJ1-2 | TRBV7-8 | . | CASSLNTGSNYGYTF | TGTGCCAGCAGCTTAAATACAGGATCTAACTATGGCTACACCTTC
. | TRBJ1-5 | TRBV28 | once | CASSSRYAGFNQPQHF | TGTGCCAGCAGTTCCCGTTATGCGGGGTTCAATCAGCCCCAGCATTTT
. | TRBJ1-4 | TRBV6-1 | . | CASSEDRVCEKLFF | TGTGCCAGCAGTGAAGACAGGGTTTGTGAAAAACTGTTTTTT